This T cell receptor beta chain appears in the sequencing data of a study of T cells in Graves' hyperthyroidism and ophthalmopathy. Study-wide points: By a 13 V-J model, ophthalmopathy was set apart from stable hyperthyroidism. Most thyroid clonotypes that were expanded above 0.001 also turned up in blood.

The CDR3 spans 16 residues. CDR1 is LNHNV, CDR2 YYDKDF, per germline (reference sequence). The ends lost 3 bases at V and 6 bases at J; junction bases unmatched: 8. The CDR3 regions of TCR beta were amplified from RNA transcripts. During a first-round RT-PCR of the TCR CDR3, the HTBI primer set was used. TCRdb reprocessed the multiplex PCR reads via MiXCR and lists one record per CDR3 protein. This table holds just under 750,000 distinct CDR3 sequences, about a third found once. With respect to this clonotype: The antigen is not known.

Hyperthyroidism was newly diagnosed in patients aged 18 to 65 (duration under 2 months). V and J are TRBV15 and TRBJ1-5; 10 bases match TRBD1. This TCR was recovered from a woman aged 40 to 50 with Graves' hyperthyroidism. The sequenced sample was blood. The CDR3 is CATSSSGTGEGQPQHF. The CDR3 DNA reads as TGTGCCACCAGCAGTTCCGGGACAGGGGAAGGTCAGCCCCAGCATTTT.